The 20 T cell receptor beta chains given below trace back to one sample, sequenced in a study of early T cells in non-severe SARS-CoV-2 infection. TCRdb redid the calling of the 5' RACE reads with MiXCR, one entry per CDR3 protein. The table has roughly 100,000 distinct CDR3 sequences, less than 15% seen once. Material for sequencing was whole blood. The receptors derive from an adult who was a healthcare worker with PCR-confirmed SARS-CoV-2 infection or an uninfected control (not recorded which).

This clonotype occurred many times. The chain combines TRBV7-9 with TRBJ2-5; 8 nucleotides align to TRBD1. V lost 5 bases, J lost 1 base, and 12 bases stayed unmatched. Germline loops: CDR1 SEHNR, CDR2 FQNEAQ (reference sequence). The CDR3 consists of 17 residues. The CDR3 region has the DNA TGTGCCAGCAGCCCCTCCCCCCGGGACAGGCCCCAAGAGACCCAGTACTTC. This encodes CASSPSPRDRPQETQYF.

This clonotype has at least ten counts. This sequence joins TRBV28 and TRBJ1-2, with D possibly TRBD1 on 6 matching bases. From germline, CDR1 is MDHEN and CDR2 SYDVKM. Trimming pared 5 bases from V and 6 bases from J, leaving 16 bases between. This CDR3 spans 14 amino acids. As DNA, the CDR3 is TGTGCCAGCAGTCCCTCTGGACAGATACATGGCTACACCTTC. Translated: CASSPSGQIHGYTF.

The chain joins TRBV5-1 to TRBJ2-2; D is uncertain. V lost 0 bases and J lost 1, with 4 bases in between. Germline values: CDR1 SGHRS, CDR2 YFSETQ. This CDR3 has 14 amino acids. The CDR3 DNA reads as TGCGCCAGCAGCTTGGCAGAGAACACCGGGGAGCTGTTTTTT. Translation: CASSLAENTGELFF.

This clonotype was observed a few times. V gene TRBV9 combines with J gene TRBJ2-1, with D perhaps TRBD1 (5 bases). Trimming removed 0 bases at V and 6 bases at J, with 7 bases between. The CDR3 is 13 residues long. Germline CDR1 SGDLS, CDR2 YYNGEE. DNA for the CDR3: TGTGCCAGCAGCGTAGCAACAGGCAATGAGCAGTTCTTC. It codes for CASSVATGNEQFF.

V is TRBV10-1 and J is TRBJ2-1, with D possibly matching TRBD2 (5 bases). CDR1 and CDR2 from the germline V gene are WNHNN and SYGVQD (reference sequence). V was cut by 3 bases and J by 12 bases, with 12 bases left in between. This CDR3 contains 12 residues. CDR3: CASSDGVTPQFF. CDR3 coding DNA: TGCGCCAGCAGTGACGGGGTAACCCCGCAGTTCTTC.

In this sample, this clonotype turned up a few times. V is TRBV12-3 or TRBV12-4 and J is TRBJ2-7; tentatively, D is TRBD1 or TRBD2 (5 bases each). This CDR3 is built from 11 residues. V was pared by 8 bases and J by 5 bases, with 10 bases between. The CDR3 nucleotides read TGTGCCAGCTCCCGGGGCAACGAGCAGTACTTC. It translates to CASSRGNEQYF.

V gene TRBV5-1 combines with J gene TRBJ2-5; the D gene is possibly TRBD1 (6 bases). The CDR3 sequence is 14 residues long. V was shortened by 7 bases and J by 4 bases, with 17 bases between the two germline ends. Germline assignment: CDR1 SGHRS and CDR2 YFSETQ. The CDR3 region is CASSVQGLRETQYF. The CDR3 nucleotides read TGCGCCAGCTCAGTACAGGGCCTCCGAGAGACCCAGTACTTC.

The chain has TRBV7-6 and TRBJ2-6, with a weak D call TRBD2 (6 bases). Germline V gene sequence: CDR1 SGHVS, CDR2 FNYEAQ. This CDR3 contains 18 residues. Trimming removed 1 base from V and 0 bases from J, with 13 bases in between. CDR3 coding DNA: TGTGCCAGCAGCTTAGATGGCTTCGGGAGCTCTGGGGCCAACGTCCTGACTTTC. This encodes CASSLDGFGSSGANVLTF.

This clonotype has more than one count but fewer than ten. The chain couples TRBV20-1 to TRBJ2-1, with 13 bases identical to TRBD2. This CDR3 spans 14 amino acids. Germline V lookup: CDR1 DFQATT, CDR2 SNEGSKA (reference sequence). Trimming took 5 bases from V and 9 from J; bases not matched to a gene: 7. CDR3 nucleotides: TGCAGTGCTCCGGGACTAGCGGGATTCGGTGAGCAGTTCTTC. Its protein is CSAPGLAGFGEQFF.

In its sample, this clonotype was seen many times. This sequence joins TRBV11-2 and TRBJ2-3; D not certain. CDR3 length: 13 amino acids. Germline CDR1 SGHAT, CDR2 FQNNGV. With 3 bases removed from V and 3 bases from J, the gap between germline ends came to 7 bases. In nucleotides, the CDR3 is TGTGCCAGCAGCTTGACCTATACAGATACGCAGTATTTT. Translating it yields CASSLTYTDTQYF.

This clonotype was observed a handful of times. The gene calls are TRBV6-6 and TRBJ2-1; 8 nucleotides agree with TRBD1. After removal of 8 bases from V and 2 bases from J, the junction contained 5 bases not matched to a gene. CDR3 length: 14 residues. Germline V gene data show CDR1 as MNHNY and CDR2 as SVGAGI (reference sequence). The CDR3 loop is CASWSGGAYNEQFF. The DNA of the CDR3 is TGTGCCAGCTGGTCAGGGGGCGCCTACAATGAGCAGTTCTTC.

This clonotype occurred many times. One end of the junction is discordant with germline, which a read error may explain. The chain combines TRBV6-6 with TRBJ1-6; 9 bases map to TRBD1. From germline, CDR1 is MNHNY and CDR2 SVGAGI (reference sequence). The CDR3 totals 17 residues. CDR3 residues: CASSYSPGQGGNSPLHF. In nucleotides, the CDR3 is TGTGCCAGCAGCTACTCCCCGGGACAGGGAGGTAATTCACCCCTCCACTTT.

The chain employs TRBV6-6 and TRBJ1-3, with D hard to call. Germline V gene lookup returns CDR1 MNHNY and CDR2 SVGAGI (reference sequence). The CDR3 covers 13 residues. V lost 2 bases and J lost 2, with 4 bases in between. The CDR3 DNA is TGTGCCAGCAGTTACGTACCTGGAAACACCATATATTTT. It encodes CASSYVPGNTIYF.

The chain is built from TRBV2 and TRBJ1-2, with 8 bases lining up with TRBD1. The length of the CDR3 is 16 residues. V lost 10 bases and J lost 2; bases outside the gene matches: 15. Germline V gene sequence: CDR1 SNHLY, CDR2 FYNNEI. The CDR3 is CATPSPDGDRNYGYTF. The CDR3 coding sequence is TGTGCCACCCCCTCGCCCGACGGGGACAGGAACTATGGCTACACCTTC.

This clonotype has more than one count but fewer than ten. The V gene is TRBV12-3 or TRBV12-4, the J gene TRBJ2-2; 8 nucleotides agree with TRBD2. V shed 4 bases and J 4 bases; nucleotides not matched to a gene: 5. The CDR3 is 15 amino acids. The CDR3 sequence: CASSSGTRPTGELFF. The CDR3 coding sequence is TGTGCCAGCAGTTCGGGGACTAGACCCACCGGGGAGCTGTTTTTT.

The chain employs TRBV4-3 and TRBJ2-1; D gene ambiguous. The CDR3 is 13 amino acids. Per germline, CDR1 LGHNA and CDR2 YSLEER. The ends were cut back, 0 bases at V and 5 bases at J, with 5 bases in the middle. The CDR3 DNA sequence: TGCGCCAGCAGCCAAGAGATGAACAATGAGCAGTTCTTC. As protein: CASSQEMNNEQFF.

The chain combines TRBV12-3 or TRBV12-4 with TRBJ2-1; D is perhaps TRBD1 (6 bases). Trimming removed 10 bases from V and 0 bases from J, with 13 bases in between. The CDR3 is made up of 14 amino acids. CDR3 nucleotides: TGTGCCATCCAAACAGGGAGCTCCTACAATGAGCAGTTCTTC. Translation gives CAIQTGSSYNEQFF.

The sample holds a few counts of this clonotype. J is TRBJ1-1 and V is TRBV18; perhaps TRBD1 as D (5 bases). The V end was cut by 3 bases, the J end by 3 bases, with 11 bases between. CDR3 size: 14 residues. Germline V lookup: CDR1 KGHSH, CDR2 LQKENI. The CDR3, as DNA: TGTGCCAGCTCACCCCTGGGGCGTGACACTGAAGCTTTCTTT. Amino acid sequence: CASSPLGRDTEAFF.

The V and J genes are TRBV24-1 and TRBJ2-1; D is unclear. The CDR3 extends over 13 amino acids. From germline, CDR1 is KGHDR and CDR2 SFDVKD. Deletions cut 1 base from V and 6 bases from J, with 6 bases between. CDR3 coding DNA: TGTGCCACCAGTGATTTCACCGGCAATGAGCAGTTCTTC. This encodes CATSDFTGNEQFF.

At least ten counts were recorded for this clonotype. V gene TRBV3-1 combines with J gene TRBJ2-1; 11 bases are a match to TRBD2. J was trimmed by 2 bases and V by 1 base; bases with no gene match: 1. CDR1 and CDR2 (germline): LGHDT, YNNKEL (reference sequence). The CDR3 is 16 residues long. The CDR3 loop is CASSQAGLAAYNEQFF. The DNA of the CDR3 is TGTGCCAGCAGCCAAGCGGGACTAGCGGCCTACAATGAGCAGTTCTTC.